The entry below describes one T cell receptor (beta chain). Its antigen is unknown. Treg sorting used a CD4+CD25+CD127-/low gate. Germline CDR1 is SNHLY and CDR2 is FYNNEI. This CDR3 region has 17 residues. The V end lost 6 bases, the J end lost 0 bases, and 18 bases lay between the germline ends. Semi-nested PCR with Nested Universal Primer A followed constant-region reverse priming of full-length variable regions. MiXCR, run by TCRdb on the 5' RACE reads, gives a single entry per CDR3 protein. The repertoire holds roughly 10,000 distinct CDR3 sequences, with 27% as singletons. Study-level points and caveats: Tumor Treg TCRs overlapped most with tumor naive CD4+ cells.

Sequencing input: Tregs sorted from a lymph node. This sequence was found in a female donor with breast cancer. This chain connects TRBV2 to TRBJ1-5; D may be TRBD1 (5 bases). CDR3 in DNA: TGTGCCAGCAGCCAATTTGGGACGGGCTATAGCAATCAGCCCCAGCATTTT. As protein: CASSQFGTGYSNQPQHF. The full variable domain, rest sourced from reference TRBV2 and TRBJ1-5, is EPEVTQTPSHQVTQMGQEVILRCVPISNHLYFYWYRQILGQKVEFLVSFYNNEISEKSEIFDDQFSVERPDGSNFTLKIRSTKLEDSAMYFCASSQFGTGYSNQPQHFGDGTRLSIL.